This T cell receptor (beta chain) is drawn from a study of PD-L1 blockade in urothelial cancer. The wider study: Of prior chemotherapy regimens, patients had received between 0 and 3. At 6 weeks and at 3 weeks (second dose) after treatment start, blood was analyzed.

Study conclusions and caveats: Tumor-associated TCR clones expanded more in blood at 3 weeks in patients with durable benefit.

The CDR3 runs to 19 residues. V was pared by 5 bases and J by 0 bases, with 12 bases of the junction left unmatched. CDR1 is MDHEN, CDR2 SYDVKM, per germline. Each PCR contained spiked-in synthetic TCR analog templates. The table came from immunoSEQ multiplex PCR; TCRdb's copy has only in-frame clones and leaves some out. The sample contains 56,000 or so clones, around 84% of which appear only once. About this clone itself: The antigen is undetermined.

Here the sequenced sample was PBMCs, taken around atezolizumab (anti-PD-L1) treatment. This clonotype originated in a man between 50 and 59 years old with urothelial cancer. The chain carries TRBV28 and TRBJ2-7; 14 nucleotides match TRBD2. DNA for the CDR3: TGTGCCAGCAGTCCCCAGGGGACTAGCGGGAGAAGCGTCTCCTACGAGCAGTACTTC. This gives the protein CASSPQGTSGRSVSYEQYF.